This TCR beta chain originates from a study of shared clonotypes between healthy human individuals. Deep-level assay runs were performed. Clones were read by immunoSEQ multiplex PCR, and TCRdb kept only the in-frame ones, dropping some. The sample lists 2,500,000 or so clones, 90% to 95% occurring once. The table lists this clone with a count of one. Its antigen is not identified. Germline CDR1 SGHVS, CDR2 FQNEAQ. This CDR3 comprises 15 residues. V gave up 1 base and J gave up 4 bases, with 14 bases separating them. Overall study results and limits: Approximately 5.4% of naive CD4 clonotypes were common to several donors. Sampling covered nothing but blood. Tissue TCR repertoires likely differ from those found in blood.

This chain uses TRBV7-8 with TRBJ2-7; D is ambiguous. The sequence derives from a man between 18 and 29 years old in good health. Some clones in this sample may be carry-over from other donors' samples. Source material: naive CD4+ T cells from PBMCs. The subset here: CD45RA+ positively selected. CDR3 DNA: TGTGCCAGCAGCTTAGGGTTTTCAGGCGCGTACGAGCAGTACTTC. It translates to CASSLGFSGAYEQYF.